The present TCR beta chain was sequenced within a study of CD8+ T cells in alopecia areata. Study observations and caveats: Scalp sequencing captures resident alphabeta T cells of normal skin too.

The CDR3 has 11 amino acids. The V gene's germline CDR1 is LNHDA and CDR2 SQIVND (reference sequence). Trimming took off 4 bases at V and 8 bases at J, with 8 bases between the two ends. Sequencing relied on a cDNA template that was reverse transcribed from extracted RNA. Using immunoSEQ multiplex PCR, the repertoire was profiled, and TCRdb retains in-frame clones only, with some absent. The sample holds about 110,000 clones, under 60% seen once. Samples from alopecia areata patients were lesional scalp punch biopsies and peripheral blood. The table lists this clone with many counts. Its antigen is still unknown. In the same sample, other DNA sequences code for this CDR3.

The sample comprised NKG2D-low CD8+ T cells sorted from blood. The chain carries TRBV19 and TRBJ1-2, with D hard to call. The TCR comes from a human donor with alopecia areata. CDR3 sequence: CASSTGFGYTF. The CDR3 nucleotides are TGTGCCAGTAGTACCGGATTCGGCTACACCTTC.